This T cell receptor (beta chain) was profiled in a study of cytomegalovirus exposure and HLA in healthy donors. 13 Jbeta primers and 60 Vbeta primers were used for the PCR. This table comes from immunoSEQ multiplex PCR, and its TCRdb copy is limited to in-frame clones, with some not included. The sample lists 110,000 to 150,000 clones; around four fifths were seen once. The sample holds a few counts of this clone. Its antigen is unknown. Whole-study findings and limits: The majority of CMV-associated TCR beta chains were reported as apparently HLA-restricted in a later analysis. Only CMV serostatus was available as immune exposure information.

Sequencing was performed on PBMCs. The receptor was derived from a boy aged 2-9 years in good health and CMV-seronegative.

CDR3 residues: CASSDGDSGFPRFF. For the CDR3, the DNA is TGTGCCAGCAGTGACGGTGACTCGGGATTTCCGAGGTTCTTC. The chain links TRBV6-4 to TRBJ2-1; tentatively, D is TRBD2 (5 bases). The CDR3 consists of 14 residues. In germline, CDR1 is MRHNA, CDR2 SNTAGT. The ends were cut back, 2 bases at V and 15 bases at J, with 20 bases in the middle.